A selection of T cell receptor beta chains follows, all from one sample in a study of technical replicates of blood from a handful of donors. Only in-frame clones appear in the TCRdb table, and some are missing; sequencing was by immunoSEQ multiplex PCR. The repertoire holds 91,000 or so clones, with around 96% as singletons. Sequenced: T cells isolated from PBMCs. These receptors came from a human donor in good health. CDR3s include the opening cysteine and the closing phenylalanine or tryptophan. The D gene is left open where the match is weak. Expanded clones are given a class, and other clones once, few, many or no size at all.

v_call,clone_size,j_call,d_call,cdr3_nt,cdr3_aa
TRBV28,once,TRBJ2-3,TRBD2,TGTGCCAGCAGTCGAGGACTAGCCATATCCACAGATACGCAGTATTTT,CASSRGLAISTDTQYF
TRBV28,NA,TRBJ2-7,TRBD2,TGTGCCAGCAGTTTGGGAGGCGGGAGCTCCTACGAGCAGTACTTC,CASSLGGGSSYEQYF
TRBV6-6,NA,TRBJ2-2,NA,TGTGCCAGCAGCCCCGTGAGGGTCGCGAACACCGGGGAGCTGTTTTTT,CASSPVRVANTGELFF
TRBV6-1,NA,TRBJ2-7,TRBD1,TGTGCCAGCAGTGAAGGACAGGGACGGCCCTCCTACGAGCAGTACTTC,CASSEGQGRPSYEQYF
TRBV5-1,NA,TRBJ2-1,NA,TGCGCCAGCAGCTTAGATAGAAGCAATGAGCAGTTCTTC,CASSLDRSNEQFF
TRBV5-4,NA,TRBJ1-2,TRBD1,TGTGCCAGCAGACGTACAAGGGGACAGGGTAACTATGGCTACACCTTC,CASRRTRGQGNYGYTF
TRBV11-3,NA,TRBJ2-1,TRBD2,TGTGCCAGCAGCGTCCGACTAGCGGGGGGGCGGGAGCAGTTCTTC,CASSVRLAGGREQFF
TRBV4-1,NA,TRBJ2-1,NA,TGCGCCAGCAGCCAAACCCCGTATGGTGAGGGCTACAATGAGCAGTTCTTC,CASSQTPYGEGYNEQFF
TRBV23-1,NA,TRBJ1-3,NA,TGCGCCAGCAGGGGACTTGGAAACACCATATATTTT,CASRGLGNTIYF
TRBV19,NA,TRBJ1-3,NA,TGTGCCAGTAGTGTATCAGGGGCCGGTGGAAACACCATATATTTT,CASSVSGAGGNTIYF
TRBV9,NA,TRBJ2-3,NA,TGTGCCAGCAGCGTAGAGGCAGGGGAATGGACAGATACGCAGTATTTT,CASSVEAGEWTDTQYF
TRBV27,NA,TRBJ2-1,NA,TGTGCCAGCAGTCTAGACAGTTTGTCCTACAATGAGCAGTTCTTC,CASSLDSLSYNEQFF
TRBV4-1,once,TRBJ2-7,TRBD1,TGCGCCAGCAGCCCCCGGGACAGCAGCTCCTACGAGCAGTACTTC,CASSPRDSSSYEQYF
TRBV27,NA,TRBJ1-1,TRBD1,TGTGCCAGCCGACCCTCTAAACAGGGGTGGGACACTGAAGCTTTCTTT,CASRPSKQGWDTEAFF
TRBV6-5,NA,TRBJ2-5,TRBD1,TGTGCCAGCAGTTCCGGGACAGGGGGTAGCAAGATGAGCCAGTACTTC,CASSSGTGGSKMSQYF
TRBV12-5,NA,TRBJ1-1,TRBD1,TGTGCTAGTGGTTTTTCGACAGGGTTGGAGAACACTGAAGCTTTCTTT,CASGFSTGLENTEAFF
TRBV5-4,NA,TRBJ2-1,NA,TGTGCCAGCAGCTTGGGGCGGAATGAGCAGTTCTTC,CASSLGRNEQFF
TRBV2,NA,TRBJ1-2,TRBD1,TGTGCCAGCAGTCAACAGGGGGCGAGCTATGGCTACACCTTC,CASSQQGASYGYTF
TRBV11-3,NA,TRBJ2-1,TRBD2,TGTGCCAGCAGCTCCCTCATGGCTACTAGCGGGGGTTACAATGAGCAGTTCTTC,CASSSLMATSGGYNEQFF
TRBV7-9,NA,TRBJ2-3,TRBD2,TGTGCCAGCAGCTTCCGCCCCCTAGCGGGTAGCACAGATACGCAGTATTTT,CASSFRPLAGSTDTQYF
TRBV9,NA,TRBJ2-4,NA,TGTGCCAGCAGCGTAGAGTTCGCAGGTGACATTCAGTACTTC,CASSVEFAGDIQYF
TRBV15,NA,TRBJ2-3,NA,TGTGCCACCAGCGGCAGGGCCGCAGATACGCAGTATTTT,CATSGRAADTQYF
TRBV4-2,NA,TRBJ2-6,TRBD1,TGTGCCAGCAGCCAAGAGGGGACAGGTCTCTGGGCCAACGTCCTGACTTTC,CASSQEGTGLWANVLTF
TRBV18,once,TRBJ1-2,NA,TGTGCCAGCTCACAGGACAGACATGGCTACACCTTC,CASSQDRHGYTF
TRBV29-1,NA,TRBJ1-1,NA,TGCAGCGTTGAGGCGGGGGAGCCTGAAGCTTTCTTT,CSVEAGEPEAFF
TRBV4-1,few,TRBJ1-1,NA,TGCGCCAGCAGCCAAGGACCTATACAGGTGAACACTGAAGCTTTCTTT,CASSQGPIQVNTEAFF
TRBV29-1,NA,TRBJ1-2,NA,TGCAGCGTTCCGCCGGGACACGGAATCTATGGCTACACCTTC,CSVPPGHGIYGYTF
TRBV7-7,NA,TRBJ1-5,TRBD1,TGTGCCAGCAGCTTGGGACAGGGCCAGCCCCAGCATTTT,CASSLGQGQPQHF
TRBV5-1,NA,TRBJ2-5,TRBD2,TGCGCCAGCAGCTGGACTAGCCCTTGGCAAGAGACCCAGTACTTC,CASSWTSPWQETQYF
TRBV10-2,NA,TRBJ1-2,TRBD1,TGCGCCAGCAGAGATACAGGGGGCTCCAACTATGGCTACACCTTC,CASRDTGGSNYGYTF